These T cell receptor beta chains were read from a single sample in a study of neurological immune-mediated disorders. TCRdb processed the 5' RACE reads anew with MiXCR; each CDR3 protein has one entry. The data show fewer than 20,000 distinct CDR3 sequences, 27% seen once. The sample comprised PBMCs. The origin of the receptors is a man aged 45-60 years with HTLV-1-associated myelopathy (HAM/TSP). Both conserved end residues are part of each CDR3. D genes are given only for firm matches. Some rows mark clone size as missing; the rest say once, few, many or name a class of expanded clone.

TRBJ2-3	TRBV5-6	few	TRBD2	CASGRRGALYTQYF	TGTGCCAGCGGTCGGCGGGGGGCCCTGTATACGCAGTATTTT
TRBJ1-1	TRBV27	few	TRBD1	CASSFLATGVNTEAFF	TGTGCCAGCAGTTTCCTCGCGACAGGGGTGAACACTGAAGCTTTCTTT
TRBJ2-1	TRBV5-1	few	TRBD2	CASSPTSGGYSYNEQFF	TGCGCCAGCAGCCCGACTAGCGGGGGGTACTCCTACAATGAGCAGTTCTTC
TRBJ1-5	TRBV20-1	few	.	CSARDLRGSNQPQHF	TGCAGTGCTAGAGATTTAAGGGGGAGCAATCAGCCCCAGCATTTT
TRBJ2-3	TRBV9	few	.	CASSSPEGTQYF	TGTGCCAGCAGCTCCCCCGAGGGTACGCAGTATTTT
TRBJ1-5	TRBV18	many	TRBD1	CASSLTPGQGGGGNQPQHF	TGTGCCAGCTCACTTACCCCGGGACAGGGGGGAGGGGGCAATCAGCCCCAGCATTTT
TRBJ2-7	TRBV20-1	few	TRBD1	CSAKVDRALSYEQYF	TGCAGTGCTAAGGTCGACAGGGCGCTATCCTACGAGCAGTACTTC
TRBJ1-1	TRBV11-3	.	TRBD1	CASSLGRQGSEAFF	TGTGCCAGCAGCTTAGGGAGACAGGGGTCTGAAGCTTTCTTT
TRBJ1-2	TRBV7-2	.	.	CASSYDSLGPYGYTF	TGTGCCAGCAGCTACGACTCCCTCGGTCCATATGGCTACACCTTC
TRBJ2-2	TRBV20-1	.	TRBD2	CRARRLAGGNTGELFF	TGCCGAGCTAGACGGCTAGCGGGGGGGAACACCGGGGAGCTGTTTTTC
TRBJ2-7	TRBV7-9	.	.	CASSPRDEQYF	TGTGCCAGCAGTCCGAGGGACGAGCAGTACTTC
TRBJ1-2	TRBV29-1	once	.	CSVEDRGGYTF	TGCAGCGTTGAAGACAGGGGCGGCTACACCTTC
TRBJ2-1	TRBV7-3	many	.	CAQLKLAWQFF	TGTGCCCAGCTCAAATTAGCATGGCAGTTCTTC
TRBJ2-3	TRBV20-1	.	.	CSAIQGGAEDTQYF	TGCAGTGCTATACAGGGGGGGGCAGAGGATACGCAGTATTTT
TRBJ2-1	TRBV7-6	.	TRBD1	CASSHGTGEQFF	TGTGCCAGCAGCCACGGGACAGGTGAGCAGTTCTTC
TRBJ2-7	TRBV9	many	.	CASSVNPTRGGSYEQYF	TGTGCCAGCAGCGTAAACCCCACCCGGGGCGGGTCGTACGAGCAGTACTTC
TRBJ1-2	TRBV6-4	once	.	CASSDSGGPEYGYTF	TGTGCCAGCAGTGACTCGGGGGGCCCGGAATATGGCTACACCTTC
TRBJ2-7	TRBV5-1	many	TRBD2	CASSIAGGGYEQYF	TGCGCCAGCAGCATTGCGGGGGGCGGCTACGAGCAGTACTTC
TRBJ1-2	TRBV12-3/TRBV12-4	.	TRBD1	CASSSSLTGRDGYTF	TGTGCCAGCAGTTCCAGCCTGACAGGGCGAGATGGCTACACCTTC
TRBJ1-2	TRBV30	.	TRBD1	CAWSVFRGYGYTF	TGTGCCTGGAGTGTCTTCAGGGGGTATGGCTACACCTTC
TRBJ2-3	TRBV20-1	.	.	CSTTGRQTTDTQYF	TGCAGTACCACCGGAAGACAGACCACAGATACGCAGTATTTT
TRBJ2-3	TRBV12-3/TRBV12-4	.	.	CASKKGTDTQYF	TGTGCCAGCAAAAAGGGCACAGATACGCAGTATTTT
TRBJ2-3	TRBV5-1	few	.	CASSMTGVTDTQYF	TGCGCCAGCAGCATGACAGGCGTCACAGATACGCAGTATTTT
TRBJ1-5	TRBV11-2	.	.	CASSSLRNQPQHF	TGTGCCAGCAGCTCGCTACGGAATCAGCCCCAGCATTTT
TRBJ2-7	TRBV18	.	.	CASSPRGALDEQYF	TGTGCCAGCTCACCGAGAGGAGCTCTCGACGAGCAGTACTTC
TRBJ2-3	TRBV20-1	few	TRBD2	CSASAGLAGGAPDTQYF	TGCAGTGCTAGTGCCGGACTAGCGGGGGGGGCCCCAGATACGCAGTATTTT
TRBJ1-1	TRBV6-5	.	TRBD1	CASSTLRQGIEAFF	TGTGCCAGCAGTACCCTACGACAGGGGATTGAAGCTTTCTTT
TRBJ1-2	TRBV5-5	many	TRBD1	CASSLIWDRVGYTF	TGTGCCAGCAGCTTGATATGGGACAGGGTCGGCTACACCTTC
TRBJ1-5	TRBV19	.	.	CASSFHNQPQHF	TGTGCCAGTAGTTTTCACAACCAGCCCCAGCATTTT
TRBJ2-3	TRBV2	few	TRBD2	CASDEFGTSSLHTQYF	TGTGCCAGCGATGAGTTCGGGACTAGCTCCCTCCATACGCAGTATTTT
TRBJ2-3	TRBV20-1	.	.	CSARAGTPRSGSTDTQYF	TGCAGTGCTAGAGCCGGGACACCCAGAAGCGGGAGCACAGATACGCAGTATTTT
TRBJ2-5	TRBV2	.	.	CTSSRFGTLKETQYF	TGTACCAGCAGTAGGTTCGGGACTCTTAAAGAGACCCAGTACTTC
TRBJ2-7	TRBV5-6	.	TRBD1	CASSTPPRTGGNEQYF	TGTGCCAGCAGCACCCCACCCCGGACAGGGGGTAACGAGCAGTACTTC
TRBJ1-5	TRBV19	many	.	CASTRDGNNQPQHF	TGTGCCAGTACCCGGGACGGGAACAATCAGCCCCAGCATTTT
TRBJ1-4	TRBV24-1	many	.	CATSAAGAEKLFF	TGTGCCACCAGTGCGGCAGGTGCCGAAAAACTGTTTTTT
TRBJ2-1	TRBV5-1	.	.	CASSLVAGSYNEQFF	TGCGCCAGCAGCTTGGTCGCGGGGTCCTACAATGAGCAGTTCTTC
TRBJ2-5	TRBV5-1	.	.	CASSPTGRWEETQYF	TGCGCCAGCAGTCCAACTGGTCGGTGGGAAGAGACCCAGTACTTC